Given below is one T cell receptor (beta chain) in context. Its antigen is still unknown. This entry is derived from a study of Graves' ophthalmopathy and Graves' hyperthyroidism. General study points: With a specificity of roughly 72% and a sensitivity of approximately 68%, the model predicted ophthalmopathy progression.

CDR3 regions of TCR beta were amplified from RNA transcripts. In the first round, RT-PCR was carried out with HTBI primers, and a multiplex PCR formed the second round. MiXCR, applied by TCRdb to the multiplex PCR reads, yields one record per CDR3 protein. The sample contains 900,000 to 1,200,000 distinct CDR3 sequences, about 35% of which appear only once. Germline-derived CDR1 and CDR2 are SEHNR and FQNEAQ (reference sequence). V was pared by 4 bases and J by 6 bases, with 18 bases of the junction left unmatched. The CDR3 loop spans 19 amino acids. The sequence derives from an adult man with Graves' hyperthyroidism. This chain joins TRBV7-9 and TRBJ2-2, with 9 positions matching TRBD1. Input material: peripheral blood or thyroid tissue (not recorded which). The CDR3 DNA is TGTGCCAGCAGCTACGTGACAGGGACAGGGCGGAGGGTGTCCGGGGAGCTGTTTTTT. It codes for CASSYVTGTGRRVSGELFF.